This T cell receptor beta chain comes out of a study of T cell changes during pregnancy in multiple sclerosis. This CDR3 comprises 16 residues. The V and J ends lost 1 base and 3 bases, in that order; junction bases with no gene match: 6. The germline V gene encodes CDR1 SGHRS and CDR2 YFSETQ. Generated by immunoSEQ multiplex PCR, the TCRdb table keeps only in-frame clones and is missing some. The sample contains about 93,000 clones, approximately 92% of which appear only once. This clone has only one observation. V gene TRBV5-1 combines with J gene TRBJ2-1; 8 bases agree with TRBD2. This material consisted of peripheral blood, taken after pregnancy. The clonotype comes from a female donor with multiple sclerosis, enrolled in a pregnancy study. CDR3 protein: CASSLSSGVIYNEQFF. The CDR3 bases are TGCGCCAGCAGCTTGAGTAGCGGGGTTATCTACAATGAGCAGTTCTTC. The whole variable domain, filled in from reference TRBV5-1 and TRBJ2-1, reads KAGVTQTPRYLIKTRGQQVTLSCSPISGHRSVSWYQQTPGQGLQFLFEYFSETQRNKGNFPGRFSGRQFSNSRSEMNVSTLELGDSALYLCASSLSSGVIYNEQFFGPGTRLTVL.